A selection of T cell receptor beta chains follows, all from one sample in a study of OX40 agonist ivuxolimab in advanced cancers. Profiled with immunoSEQ multiplex PCR; TCRdb holds only in-frame clones, not every one. There are 28,000 or so clones in the sample; more than 85% occur only once, and around 21% lies in the top ten. This specimen consisted of CD4+ or CD8+ T cells sorted from blood, obtained in a trial of the OX40 agonist ivuxolimab. The receptors derive from an adult with an advanced solid tumor such as melanoma, head and neck, liver or kidney cancer. Both conserved end residues are part of each CDR3. A D gene is named only where the DNA matches it firmly. Only some rows state a clone size, as once, few, many or a class for expanded clones.

cdr3_nt cdr3_aa d_call clone_size j_call v_call
TGTGCCAGCAGCTTAGACGAGACGATGAGGGCAGTCTATGGCTACACCTTC CASSLDETMRAVYGYTF - - TRBJ1-2 TRBV11-3
TGTGCCAGCAGTTTAGTAATCCCAGGGTATATGACAGATACGCAGTATTTT CASSLVIPGYMTDTQYF - - TRBJ2-3 TRBV27
TGTGCCTGGAGTGTACGGGGGGAGATCTCTGGAAACACCATATATTTT CAWSVRGEISGNTIYF - - TRBJ1-3 TRBV30
TGTGCCAGCAGTGAAGCGGTGCAAATTAGCAATCAGCCCCAGCATTTT CASSEAVQISNQPQHF - - TRBJ1-5 TRBV6-1
TGTGCCAGCTCACCAAAAACGGGCAACTATGGCTACACCTTC CASSPKTGNYGYTF - - TRBJ1-2 TRBV18
TGTGCCAGCAGAGTCACAGGGAACTATGGCTACACCTTC CASRVTGNYGYTF - - TRBJ1-2 TRBV2
TGCGCCAGCAGCCCCCAAGCAGGACAGGTGGAGGGCTACACCTTC CASSPQAGQVEGYTF TRBD1 - TRBJ1-2 TRBV4-1
TGTGCCAGCAGTTCCGCAGGGACTACCTACGAGCAGTACTTC CASSSAGTTYEQYF TRBD2 - TRBJ2-7 TRBV27
TGCGCCAGCAGCCAAGGCCGGCCCTACCCGGGCACTGAAGCTTTCTTT CASSQGRPYPGTEAFF - - TRBJ1-1 TRBV4-3
TGTGCCAGCAGCTACGACAACCTGAACACTGAAGCTTTCTTT CASSYDNLNTEAFF - - TRBJ1-1 TRBV7-9
TGCGCCAGCAGCTTGGACAGGGGCTGGAACACTGAAGCTTTCTTT CASSLDRGWNTEAFF TRBD1 - TRBJ1-1 TRBV5-1
TGCAGCGCAGATCCGGGACCAAAGGGTGGCTACACCTTC CSADPGPKGGYTF - - TRBJ1-2 TRBV29-1
TGTGCTAGTGGTTTGGGGGCTGAAGCTTTCTTT CASGLGAEAFF - few TRBJ1-1 TRBV12-5
TGCAGCGTTGAAGGAGGGACTAGCGGGGTTGGTGAGCAGTTCTTC CSVEGGTSGVGEQFF TRBD2 - TRBJ2-1 TRBV29-1
TGTGCCAGCAGTTACTCGGCGGGGGCTGCCGGGGAGCTGTTTTTT CASSYSAGAAGELFF - - TRBJ2-2 TRBV6-5
TGTGCCAGCAGCTCGCAACTAGCGGGGGGCCTGAGCTCCTACGAGCAGTACTTC CASSSQLAGGLSSYEQYF TRBD2 - TRBJ2-7 TRBV5-6
TGTGCCAGCTCACCACCGGTGGCGGCGGGTGGGGCCAACGTCCTGACTTTC CASSPPVAAGGANVLTF - - TRBJ2-6 TRBV18
TGTGCCAGCAGCCAAGATCTTGGGGGCAACACCATATATTTT CASSQDLGGNTIYF - - TRBJ1-3 TRBV4-2
TGTGCCAGCAGCTTAGTAGTAGGGGCCAACTACGAGCAGTACTTC CASSLVVGANYEQYF - - TRBJ2-7 TRBV7-2
TGCGCCAGCAGCGGGCCGGGGCCAGATACGCAGTATTTT CASSGPGPDTQYF - - TRBJ2-3 TRBV4-1
TGCGCCAGCAGTCAAGCCCGAATAACGGGCGGCGACGAGCAGTACTTC CASSQARITGGDEQYF - - TRBJ2-7 TRBV23-1
TGCGCCAGCAGCGCGGACAGGGGGGGTTCTCAGGTCTTT CASSADRGGSQVF TRBD1 - TRBJ1-1 TRBV10-1
TGTGCCACCAGCGCCAGACTAGCCCCCGTTTACAATGAGCAGTTCTTC CATSARLAPVYNEQFF TRBD2 - TRBJ2-1 TRBV15
TGTGCCAGCAGCTTGGATCAAGGTGAGCAGTTCTTC CASSLDQGEQFF - - TRBJ2-1 TRBV5-6
TGCGCCAGCACCGCAGTTTACAATGAGCAGTTCTTC CASTAVYNEQFF - - TRBJ2-1 TRBV10-1
TGTGCCAGTAGTTTGGGGAATCAGCCCCAGCATTTT CASSLGNQPQHF - - TRBJ1-5 TRBV19
TGTGCCAGCAGCCTGGGACTAGCGGGAGCCAATGAGCAGTTCTTC CASSLGLAGANEQFF TRBD2 - TRBJ2-1 TRBV28
TGTGCCAGCAGTTTATATGCTGGAGGCGAAAAACTGTTTTTT CASSLYAGGEKLFF - - TRBJ1-4 TRBV27
TGTGCCAGCAGCTTCCCCCGCAACAACACTGAAGCTTTCTTT CASSFPRNNTEAFF - few TRBJ1-1 TRBV5-8
TGTGCCAGCCGACCAGGGACATACACCGGGGAGCTGTTTTTT CASRPGTYTGELFF - - TRBJ2-2 TRBV6-5
TGTGCCATTTCGCCCGGGACAGGGGGAATGGAGACCCAGTACTTC CAISPGTGGMETQYF TRBD1 - TRBJ2-5 TRBV19
TGTGCCAGCAGCATCACTAGCGGGGGGGCGGCTGAGACCCAGTACTTC CASSITSGGAAETQYF TRBD2 - TRBJ2-5 TRBV9
TGTGCCAGTAGTATATTCGGGGGCCGCTCCTACGAGCAGTACTTC CASSIFGGRSYEQYF - few TRBJ2-7 TRBV19
TGTGCCACCCAAGCGGGAGGGAATTACGAGCAGTACTTC CATQAGGNYEQYF TRBD2 - TRBJ2-7 TRBV28
TGTGCCAGCAGCTTAAGCTTAGCGGGAAATCTGGAGGAGACCCAGTACTTC CASSLSLAGNLEETQYF TRBD2 once TRBJ2-5 TRBV7-6
TGTGCCACCAGCCATAGGGGGGGTGCAGCTTTCTTT CATSHRGGAAFF - once TRBJ1-1 TRBV15
TGTGCCAGCAGTGAAGGGACAGGGGGATTTAACAATGAGCAGTTCTTC CASSEGTGGFNNEQFF TRBD1 - TRBJ2-1 TRBV2
TGCGCCAGCAGTGAGTTGGGTCTAGCGGGAGTTGATACGCAGTATTTT CASSELGLAGVDTQYF TRBD2 - TRBJ2-3 TRBV10-1
TGTGCCAGCAGCCATGGGACAGGGGCGCTAGGGGAAAAACTGTTTTTT CASSHGTGALGEKLFF TRBD1 few TRBJ1-4 TRBV4-2
TGCGCCAGCACCGAACGGGGACTAGCGGGCAATCATGAGCAGTTCTTC CASTERGLAGNHEQFF TRBD2 - TRBJ2-1 TRBV10-2
TGTGCCAGTAGCGGAGGAGATAGCTCCTACGAGCAGTACTTC CASSGGDSSYEQYF - - TRBJ2-7 TRBV19
TGTGCCAGCAGCTCTTTAGGGGGTGCCGTGAACACTGAAGCTTTCTTT CASSSLGGAVNTEAFF - - TRBJ1-1 TRBV7-9
TGTGCCACCAGCAGAGAATTTGGACAGTACTACGAGCAGTACTTC CATSREFGQYYEQYF - - TRBJ2-7 TRBV15
TGTGCCAGCAGTGACCCCGGGAGGTACGAGCAGTACTTC CASSDPGRYEQYF TRBD2 - TRBJ2-7 TRBV2
TGCGCCAGCAGCCAAGACAGTCGGCTAGGGTCTGGAAACACCATATATTTT CASSQDSRLGSGNTIYF - - TRBJ1-3 TRBV4-1
TGTGCCAGCAGTTATTTCACAGATACGCAGTATTTT CASSYFTDTQYF - - TRBJ2-3 TRBV6-5
TGTGCCAGTAGTCCCCATCGGGAATACAATGAGCAGTTCTTC CASSPHREYNEQFF - once TRBJ2-1 TRBV19
TGTGCCAGCAGGGAACCCGGAATCAATGAGCAGTTCTTC CASREPGINEQFF - - TRBJ2-1 TRBV6-6
TGTGCCAGCAGCTTTGATCCGAGCGGGGTAACCCAACCAGATACGCAGTATTTT CASSFDPSGVTQPDTQYF TRBD2 - TRBJ2-3 TRBV7-8
TGTGCCAGCAGTGAACCGGACATAGTCTCCTACGAGCAGTACTTC CASSEPDIVSYEQYF - - TRBJ2-7 TRBV2
TGTGCTAGTGGTTTGCTTATAGCGGGGGACACAGATACGCAGTATTTT CASGLLIAGDTDTQYF TRBD2 - TRBJ2-3 TRBV12-5
TGTGCCAGCAGTACCCGGACAGGGGGCGACTATGGCTACACCTTC CASSTRTGGDYGYTF TRBD1 once TRBJ1-2 TRBV6-5
TGTGCCAGCAGTCGCGCTGAGCAGTTCTTC CASSRAEQFF - - TRBJ2-1 TRBV6-1